Listed here are 30 T cell receptor beta chains from one sample, sequenced in a study of CD8 T cells in ankylosing spondylitis. General study findings and limits: Typical of ankylosing spondylitis blood, it appeared, was a TCR beta motif of eight highly homologous variants.

TCRdb re-called the 5' RACE reads with MiXCR, one entry per CDR3 protein. The sample consists of around 540,000 distinct CDR3 sequences, about an eighth of them appearing once. Their antigens are not known. The sequencing input was blood, either unsorted or a sorted T cell fraction (not recorded which). The receptors derive from a male donor with ankylosing spondylitis.

The sample holds many counts of this clonotype. The CDR3 nucleotides are TGCAGTGCTAGCGGCAGGGACCTCTACGAGCAGTACGTC. Amino acid sequence: CSASGRDLYEQYV. The chain joins TRBV20-1 to TRBJ2-7, with D tentatively TRBD1 or TRBD2 (5 bases each). The length of the CDR3 is 13 residues. CDR1 is DFQATT, CDR2 SNEGSKA, per germline (reference sequence). Deletions cut 3 bases from V and 3 bases from J, with 12 bases between.

The gene calls are TRBV7-9 and TRBJ1-6; TRBD1 is a possible D gene (6 bases). The germline V gene encodes CDR1 SEHNR and CDR2 FQNEAQ (reference sequence). The CDR3 consists of 13 residues. V dropped 1 base and J dropped 8 bases, with 6 bases sitting between them. DNA of the CDR3: TGTGCCAGCAGCTTAGAGGGGGATTCACCCCTCCACTTT. Protein product: CASSLEGDSPLHF.

A few counts support this clonotype. J is TRBJ2-5 and V is TRBV7-9; D unclear. Deletions cut 3 bases from V and 4 bases from J, with 9 bases between. The CDR3 loop spans 13 amino acids. Per the germline V gene, CDR1 is SEHNR and CDR2 is FQNEAQ (reference sequence). CDR3 amino acids: CASSFFARETQYF. The CDR3 nucleotides are TGTGCCAGCAGCTTTTTCGCGAGAGAGACCCAGTACTTC.

The V and J genes are TRBV28 and TRBJ1-5; D is perhaps TRBD1 (5 bases). V was shortened by 11 bases and J by 3 bases, with 20 bases between the two germline ends. The CDR3 spans 15 residues. Germline V gene lookup returns CDR1 MDHEN and CDR2 SYDVKM. This chain's CDR3 is CAHTGAGLINQPQHF. In nucleotides, the CDR3 is TGTGCCCACACTGGGGCAGGCCTCATCAATCAGCCCCAGCATTTT.

This clonotype was detected only a few times. The CDR3 here is CASSPTGIDEQFF. The CDR3 DNA sequence: TGTGCCAGCAGCCCCACAGGGATCGATGAGCAGTTCTTC. This rearrangement joins TRBV9 to TRBJ2-1, with a tentative D call TRBD1 (6 bases). Germline-derived CDR1 and CDR2 are SGDLS and YYNGEE. CDR3 size: 13 residues. V lost 4 bases and J 8 bases, leaving 13 bases between the germline ends.

This chain connects TRBV11-2 to TRBJ2-1, with 12 bases fitting TRBD2. Germline assignment: CDR1 SGHAT and CDR2 FQNNGV. J gave up 10 bases and V 5 bases, and 12 bases lay outside the gene matches. The CDR3 has 16 amino acids. The CDR3: CASSLGRTSGMREQFF. The CDR3 DNA is TGTGCCAGCAGCCTAGGGAGGACTAGCGGGATGAGAGAGCAGTTCTTC. Full variable domain (rest looked up from reference TRBV11-2 and TRBJ2-1): EAGVAQSPRYKIIEKRQSVAFWCNPISGHATLYWYQQILGQGPKLLIQFQNNGVVDDSQLPKDRFSAERLKGVDSTLKIQPAKLEDSAVYLCASSLGRTSGMREQFFGPGTRLTVL.

This clonotype was observed a few times. CDR3 amino acids: CASSIREFDEQYV. The DNA of the CDR3 is TGTGCCAGCAGTATACGGGAGTTCGACGAGCAGTACGTC. V usage is TRBV6-6 and J usage is TRBJ2-7, with D tentatively TRBD2 (6 bases). The CDR3 contains 13 residues. Germline CDR1 MNHNY, CDR2 SVGAGI (reference sequence). V was trimmed by 5 bases and J by 5 bases, leaving 13 bases between them.

This clonotype was counted between two and nine times. V gene TRBV5-1 combines with J gene TRBJ1-2; D ambiguous. The V and J ends lost 4 bases and 10 bases respectively, with 17 bases between them. This CDR3 spans 13 amino acids. Germline CDR1 SGHRS, CDR2 YFSETQ. CDR3 in amino acids: CASSRRSSMVYTF. The CDR3 DNA is TGCGCCAGCAGCCGTCGGTCGTCTATGGTCTACACCTTC. The full variable domain, with the rest looked up from reference TRBV5-1 and TRBJ1-2, is KAGVTQTPRYLIKTRGQQVTLSCSPISGHRSVSWYQQTPGQGLQFLFEYFSETQRNKGNFPGRFSGRQFSNSRSEMNVSTLELGDSALYLCASSRRSSMVYTFGSGTRLTVV.

The table lists this clonotype with many counts. CDR3 sequence: CASSQEGLAGRTDTQYF. In DNA form, the CDR3 reads TGCGCCAGCAGCCAAGAGGGACTAGCGGGGCGCACAGATACGCAGTATTTT. The V gene is TRBV4-1, the J gene TRBJ2-3; 13 nucleotides align to TRBD2. The length of the CDR3 is 17 residues. V dropped 0 bases and J dropped 1; count of bases not matched to a gene: 1. Germline V gene data show CDR1 as MGHRA and CDR2 as YSYEKL.

This clonotype has only one observation. This is likely a read error, given that the CDR3 carries no conserved phenylalanine or tryptophan at its end. This chain uses TRBV5-1 with TRBJ1-1, with a possible D match to TRBD1 (5 bases). This CDR3 is built from 15 residues. CDR1 is SGHRS, CDR2 YFSETQ, per germline. CDR3 in DNA: TGCGCCAGCAGTTTGGGGGACGGAGAGAACACTGAAGCTTTCTTG. Encoded protein: CASSLGDGENTEAFL.

The table lists this clonotype with a few counts. V usage is TRBV5-1 and J usage is TRBJ2-1; 9 bases match TRBD2. V trimming: 2 bases; J trimming: 10 bases; junction bases outside the gene matches: 10. Per the germline V gene, CDR1 is SGHRS and CDR2 is YFSETQ. The CDR3 is made up of 15 amino acids. The CDR3 DNA follows: TGCGCCAGCAGCTTCCCAGCGGGAGGCACCGGCGAGCAGTTCTTC. Translating it yields CASSFPAGGTGEQFF.

The rearrangement links TRBV6-1 to TRBJ2-3, with TRBD2 matching over 12 bases. The V and J ends lost 7 bases and 0 bases, in that order; junction bases with no gene match: 14. The CDR3 has 19 amino acids. The V gene's germline CDR1 is MNHNS and CDR2 SASEGT. The CDR3 DNA reads TGTGCCAGCACCTACGGGCTAGCGGGAGGGATTATAAGCACAGATACGCAGTATTTT. Residues: CASTYGLAGGIISTDTQYF.

The rearrangement uses TRBV15 and TRBJ2-7, with 9 positions matching TRBD2. V lost 5 bases and J lost 6; bases outside the gene matches: 8. Germline V gene lookup returns CDR1 LNHNV and CDR2 YYDKDF (reference sequence). The CDR3 sequence is 14 residues long. The CDR3 nucleotides are TGTGCCACCAGCCTGCGGGGGGGCCCGCGCGAGCAGTACTTC. Its translation is CATSLRGGPREQYF.

In its sample, this clonotype was seen a few times. The V call is TRBV7-2, the J call TRBJ2-2, with unresolved D. The CDR3 covers 14 residues. Germline lookup yields CDR1 SGHTA and CDR2 FQGNSA. Trimming took off 5 bases at V and 6 bases at J, with 13 bases between the two ends. Written as DNA, the CDR3 is TGTGCCAGCAGCGCGATGCTAGGATCCGGGGAGCTGTTTTTT. Protein product: CASSAMLGSGELFF.

The chain employs TRBV24-1 and TRBJ2-1; 11 positions agree with TRBD1. The trim removed 3 bases at V and 5 bases at J, leaving 8 bases unmatched. The CDR3 sequence is 17 residues long. From germline, CDR1 is KGHDR and CDR2 SFDVKD. CDR3 sequence reads: CATSDMPGTGGNNEQFF. The CDR3 DNA follows: TGTGCCACCAGTGATATGCCTGGGACAGGGGGTAACAATGAGCAGTTCTTC.

This clonotype has a handful of counts. Here the CDR3 reads CSAPQGSSQGETQYF. CDR3 DNA: TGCAGTGCCCCACAAGGGAGCTCTCAAGGGGAGACCCAGTACTTC. J is TRBJ2-5 and V is TRBV20-1; a weak D match, TRBD2 (5 bases). There are 15 residues in the CDR3. The germline V and J ends were trimmed by 6 bases and 5 bases, with 22 bases remaining between them. In germline, CDR1 is DFQATT, CDR2 SNEGSKA (reference sequence).

There are a few counts of this clonotype. V usage is TRBV7-6 and J usage is TRBJ2-3, with no clear D. CDR1 and CDR2 from the germline V gene are SGHVS and FNYEAQ. The CDR3 runs 18 residues. V lost 2 bases and J lost 0, with 18 bases in between. The chain's CDR3 is CASSLFRRLSTSTDTQYF. CDR3 coding DNA: TGTGCCAGCAGCTTATTTCGGCGTCTAAGCACTAGCACAGATACGCAGTATTTT.

The chain has TRBV6-4 and TRBJ2-7; D is undetermined. This CDR3 is built from 13 residues. Trimming stripped 5 bases from V and 2 bases from J, with 10 bases between. Germline values: CDR1 MRHNA, CDR2 SNTAGT. CDR3 loop: CASSPDIAYEQYV. The CDR3, as DNA: TGTGCCAGCAGTCCCGACATTGCCTACGAGCAGTACGTC.

The genes are TRBV20-1 and TRBJ2-1, with D perhaps matching TRBD2 (5 bases). Trimming stripped 6 bases from V and 2 bases from J, with 17 bases between. The CDR3 spans 15 residues. CDR1 is DFQATT and CDR2 is SNEGSKA in the germline V gene (reference sequence). CDR3 sequence (DNA): TGCAGTGCCCTCCCGCTAGCTAAGGCCTACAATGAGCAGTTCTTC. It is translated as CSALPLAKAYNEQFF.

There are a few counts of this clonotype. The rearrangement links TRBV7-2 to TRBJ2-2; 8 bases map to TRBD2. The germline V gene encodes CDR1 SGHTA and CDR2 FQGNSA. The CDR3 spans 16 residues. With 5 bases clipped from V and 0 bases from J, the junction kept 5 bases outside the gene matches. The CDR3 coding sequence is TGTGCCAGCAGCGCTACTAGCGGCGCGAACACCGGGGAGCTGTTTTTT. Translating gives CASSATSGANTGELFF.

The chain joins TRBV24-1 to TRBJ2-5; tentative D call: TRBD1 (5 bases). The ends were cut back, 5 bases at V and 2 bases at J, with 11 bases in the middle. Germline V gene sequence: CDR1 KGHDR, CDR2 SFDVKD. The CDR3 is 14 amino acids. In nucleotides, the CDR3 is TGTGCCACCAGTGGGCAGGGCCCTCAAGAGACCCAGTACTTC. The encoded protein is CATSGQGPQETQYF.

The chain joins TRBV27 to TRBJ1-1; D ambiguous. Germline CDR1 and CDR2: MNHEY and SMNVEV (reference sequence). The CDR3 loop spans 14 amino acids. V lost 5 bases, J lost 2 bases, and 12 bases lay in between. CDR3 sequence reads: CASSPLLVNTEAFF. In DNA, the CDR3 is TGTGCCAGCAGTCCGCTCCTAGTCAACACTGAAGCTTTCTTT.

The rearrangement joins TRBV6-1 to TRBJ1-5, with TRBD1 as a possible D gene (6 bases). CDR3 size: 13 residues. From germline, CDR1 is MNHNS and CDR2 SASEGT. The germline V and J ends were trimmed by 8 bases and 0 bases, with 8 bases remaining between them. Here the CDR3 reads CASETGSNQPQHF. CDR3 DNA: TGTGCCAGCGAGACAGGTAGCAATCAGCCCCAGCATTTT.

This clonotype appeared many times. The CDR3 DNA reads as TGCGCCAGCAGCTTGGCAGTCGGGGGCGATCGGTCGAACACTGAAGCTTTCTTT. It specifies CASSLAVGGDRSNTEAFF. The V call is TRBV5-1, the J call TRBJ1-1; possibly TRBD1 for D (6 bases). This CDR3 region has 18 residues. Germline assignment: CDR1 SGHRS and CDR2 YFSETQ. V dropped 0 bases and J dropped 1 base, with 19 bases sitting between them.

The genes are TRBV20-1 and TRBJ2-3; TRBD2 matches 16 bases. V lost 2 bases and J lost 11; bases outside the gene matches: 7. The V gene's germline CDR1 is DFQATT and CDR2 SNEGSKA (reference sequence). The CDR3 contains 15 residues. Written as DNA, the CDR3 is TGCAGTGCTAGACCGGGACTAGCGGGAGGGCGGGGGCAGTATTTT. Amino acids: CSARPGLAGGRGQYF.

This clonotype was counted many times. V usage is TRBV12-3 or TRBV12-4 and J usage is TRBJ2-1; 13 positions match TRBD2. The V gene end was trimmed by 5 bases and the J gene end by 7 bases; junction bases not matched to a gene: 5. The CDR3 is made up of 15 amino acids. The DNA for the CDR3 is TGTGCCAGCAGTCGGACTAGCGGGAGCTCGAATGAGCAGTTCTTC. This encodes CASSRTSGSSNEQFF.

This chain joins TRBV12-5 and TRBJ2-3; the D gene could be TRBD1 or TRBD2 (5 bases each). Germline V gene data show CDR1 as LGHNT and CDR2 as FRNRAP. CDR3 length: 11 residues. V dropped 3 bases and J dropped 8 bases, with 6 bases sitting between them. The CDR3 region has the DNA TGTGCTAGTGGTTTTGGGGGTACGCAGTATTTT. Its translation: CASGFGGTQYF.

In this sample, this clonotype turned up a few times. The genes are TRBV20-1 and TRBJ2-1, with 8 bases aligning to TRBD2. The V gene end was trimmed by 1 base and the J gene end by 2 bases; junction bases not matched to a gene: 16. CDR1 is DFQATT and CDR2 is SNEGSKA in the germline V gene (reference sequence). The CDR3 is made up of 19 amino acids. The CDR3 DNA sequence: TGCAGTGCTAGAGTGGGGGGGCTAGCGGGTGTCTTGACCTACAATGAGCAGTTCTTC. It translates to CSARVGGLAGVLTYNEQFF.

This clonotype was seen only a few times. The J gene is TRBJ2-3, the V gene TRBV25-1; D not certain. Germline CDR1 MGHDK, CDR2 SYGVNS. The CDR3 is 13 amino acids. The V gene lost 2 bases and the J gene lost 5 bases, with 8 bases spanning the gap. The CDR3 reads CASSEPDGDTQYF. The CDR3 coding sequence is TGTGCCAGCAGTGAACCCGACGGAGATACGCAGTATTTT.

The rearrangement uses TRBV7-2 and TRBJ1-1, with 8 bases that match TRBD1. J lost 5 bases, V lost 5 bases, and 16 bases had no gene match. The CDR3 covers 17 residues. Germline loops: CDR1 SGHTA, CDR2 FQGNSA. The DNA of the CDR3 is TGTGCCAGCAGCCATCCGGACAGGGAAGTTTGGCTAACTGAAGCTTTCTTT. As protein: CASSHPDREVWLTEAFF.